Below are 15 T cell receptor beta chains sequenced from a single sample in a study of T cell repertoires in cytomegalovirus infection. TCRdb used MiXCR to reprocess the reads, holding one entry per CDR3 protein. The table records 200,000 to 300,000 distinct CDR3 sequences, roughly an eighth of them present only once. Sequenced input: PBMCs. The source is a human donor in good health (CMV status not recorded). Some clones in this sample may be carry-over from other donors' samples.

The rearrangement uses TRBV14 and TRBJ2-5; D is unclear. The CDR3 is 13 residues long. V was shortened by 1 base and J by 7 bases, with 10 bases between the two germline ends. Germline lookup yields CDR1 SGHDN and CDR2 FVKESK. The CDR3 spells CASSQASSPTQYF. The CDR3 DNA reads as TGTGCCAGCAGCCAAGCCAGTTCCCCGACCCAGTACTTC.

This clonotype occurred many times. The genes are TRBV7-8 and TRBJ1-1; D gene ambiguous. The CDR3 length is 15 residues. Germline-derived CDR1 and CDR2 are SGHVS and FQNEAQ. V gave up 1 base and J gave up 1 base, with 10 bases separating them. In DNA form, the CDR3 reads TGTGCCAGCAGCTTAGTTGGAGGGAAGAACACTGAAGCTTTCTTT. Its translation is CASSLVGGKNTEAFF.

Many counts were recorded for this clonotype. The CDR3 DNA follows: TGTGCCAGCAGCCTGAGGAGGGGGACAGGGGGCTACAATGAGCAGTTCTTC. Amino acid sequence: CASSLRRGTGGYNEQFF. J is TRBJ2-1 and V is TRBV7-3; 11 nucleotides line up with TRBD1. Germline CDR1 reads SGHTA; CDR2 reads FQGTGA. J gave up 3 bases and V 5 bases, and 9 bases lay outside the gene matches. This CDR3 region has 17 residues.

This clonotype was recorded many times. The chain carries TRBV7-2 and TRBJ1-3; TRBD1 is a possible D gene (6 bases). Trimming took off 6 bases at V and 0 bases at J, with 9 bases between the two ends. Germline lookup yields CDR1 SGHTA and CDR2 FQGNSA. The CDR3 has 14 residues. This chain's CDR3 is CASRTGFSGNTIYF. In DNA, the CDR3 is TGTGCCAGCAGAACAGGGTTCTCTGGAAACACCATATATTTT.

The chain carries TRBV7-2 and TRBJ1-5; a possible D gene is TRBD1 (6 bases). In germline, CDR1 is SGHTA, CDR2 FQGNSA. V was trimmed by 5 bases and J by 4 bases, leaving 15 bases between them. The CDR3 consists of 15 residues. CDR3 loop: CASSPWTVNNQPQHF. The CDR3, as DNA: TGTGCCAGCAGCCCCTGGACAGTTAATAATCAGCCCCAGCATTTT.

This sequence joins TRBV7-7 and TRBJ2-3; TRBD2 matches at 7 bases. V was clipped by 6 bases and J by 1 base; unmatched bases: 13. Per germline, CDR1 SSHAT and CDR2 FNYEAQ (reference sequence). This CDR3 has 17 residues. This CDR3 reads CASSPGGSGSGTDTQYF. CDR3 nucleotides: TGTGCCAGCAGTCCCGGCGGTAGCGGGTCCGGCACAGATACGCAGTATTTT.

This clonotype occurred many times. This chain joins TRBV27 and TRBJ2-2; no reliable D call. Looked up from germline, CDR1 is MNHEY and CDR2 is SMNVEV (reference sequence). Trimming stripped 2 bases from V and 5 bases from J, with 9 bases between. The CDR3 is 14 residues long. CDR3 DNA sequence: TGTGCCAGCAGTTTAGGACCGCGGACCGGGGAGCTGTTTTTT. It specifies CASSLGPRTGELFF.

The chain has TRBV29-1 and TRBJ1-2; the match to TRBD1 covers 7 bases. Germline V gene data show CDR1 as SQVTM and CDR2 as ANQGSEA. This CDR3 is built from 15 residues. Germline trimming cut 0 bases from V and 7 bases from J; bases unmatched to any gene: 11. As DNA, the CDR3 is TGCAGCGTTGAAGAGGCGACAGGGAGGCGCGCTGGCTACACCTTC. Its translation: CSVEEATGRRAGYTF.

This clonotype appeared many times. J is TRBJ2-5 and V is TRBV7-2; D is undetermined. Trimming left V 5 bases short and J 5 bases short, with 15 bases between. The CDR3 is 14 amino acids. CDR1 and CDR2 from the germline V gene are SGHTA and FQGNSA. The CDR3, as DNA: TGTGCCAGCAGCGTTTCGCCCGCCCAGGAGACCCAGTACTTC. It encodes CASSVSPAQETQYF.

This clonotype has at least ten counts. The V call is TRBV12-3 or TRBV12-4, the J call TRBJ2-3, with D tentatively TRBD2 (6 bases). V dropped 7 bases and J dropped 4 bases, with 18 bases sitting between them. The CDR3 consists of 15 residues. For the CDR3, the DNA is TGTGCCAGCACCACCGGCGGGGTGAGGGCAGATACGCAGTATTTT. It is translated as CASTTGGVRADTQYF.

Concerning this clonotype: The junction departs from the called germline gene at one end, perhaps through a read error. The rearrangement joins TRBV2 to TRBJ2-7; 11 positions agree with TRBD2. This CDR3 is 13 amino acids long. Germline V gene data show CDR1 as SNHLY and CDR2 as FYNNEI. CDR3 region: CASRIGTSGSRHF. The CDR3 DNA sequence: TGTGCCAGCAGGATCGGGACTAGCGGCTCTCGGCACTTC. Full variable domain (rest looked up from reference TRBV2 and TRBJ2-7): EPEVTQTPSHQVTQMGQEVILRCVPISNHLYFYWYRQILGQKVEFLVSFYNNEISEKSEIFDDQFSVERPDGSNFTLKIRSTKLEDSAMYFCASRIGTSGSRHFGPGTRLTVT.

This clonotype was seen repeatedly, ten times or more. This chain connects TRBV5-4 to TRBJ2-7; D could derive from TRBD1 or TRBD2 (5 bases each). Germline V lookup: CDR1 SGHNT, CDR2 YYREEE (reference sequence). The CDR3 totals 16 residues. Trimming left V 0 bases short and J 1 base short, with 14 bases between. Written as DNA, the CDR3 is TGTGCCAGCAGCTTGGGATCGGGACGTCAATCCTACGAGCAGTACTTC. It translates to CASSLGSGRQSYEQYF.

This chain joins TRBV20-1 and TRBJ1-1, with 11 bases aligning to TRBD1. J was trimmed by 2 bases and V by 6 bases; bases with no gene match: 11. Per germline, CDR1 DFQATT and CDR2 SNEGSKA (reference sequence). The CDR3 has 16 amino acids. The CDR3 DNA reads TGCAGTGCAACCACCTTTCGGACAGGGGGCAACACTGAAGCTTTCTTT. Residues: CSATTFRTGGNTEAFF.

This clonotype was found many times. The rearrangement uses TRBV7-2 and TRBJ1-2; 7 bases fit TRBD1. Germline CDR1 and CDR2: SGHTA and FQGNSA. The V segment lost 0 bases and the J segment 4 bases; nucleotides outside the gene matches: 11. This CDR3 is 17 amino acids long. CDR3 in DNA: TGTGCCAGCAGCTTAGCGTCCAGGGGGGACAGAGGCTATGGCTACACCTTC. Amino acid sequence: CASSLASRGDRGYGYTF. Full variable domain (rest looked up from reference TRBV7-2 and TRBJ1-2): GAGVSQSPSNKVTEKGKDVELRCDPISGHTALYWYRQSLGQGLEFLIYFQGNSAPDKSGLPSDRFSAERTGGSVSTLTIQRTQQEDSAVYLCASSLASRGDRGYGYTFGSGTRLTVV.

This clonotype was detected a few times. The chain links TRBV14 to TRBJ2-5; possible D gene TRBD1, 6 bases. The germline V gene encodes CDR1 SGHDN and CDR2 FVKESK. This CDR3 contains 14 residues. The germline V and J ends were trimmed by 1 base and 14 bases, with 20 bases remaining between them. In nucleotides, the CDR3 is TGTGCCAGCAGCCAAGGGACAGCCCCCATAAATCAATACTTC. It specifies CASSQGTAPINQYF.